Below, 31 T cell receptor beta chains from the same sample are listed, as sequenced in a study of blood T cell repertoires in COVID-19. Clones were sequenced by immunoSEQ multiplex PCR, and TCRdb holds only the in-frame ones, with some missing. The sample shows about 140,000 clones, roughly three quarters of them seen only once. The sequenced material came from peripheral blood. The receptors were gathered from a woman in her fifties or sixties with acute or convalescent COVID-19.

The V and J genes are TRBV28 and TRBJ2-1, with 8 bases fitting TRBD2. Germline V gene lookup returns CDR1 MDHEN and CDR2 SYDVKM. J gave up 1 base and V 6 bases, and 11 bases lay outside the gene matches. The CDR3 loop spans 17 amino acids. The CDR3 loop reads CASRLFKAGGSYNEQFF. The DNA for the CDR3 is TGTGCCAGCAGACTCTTCAAGGCGGGAGGTTCCTACAATGAGCAGTTCTTC.

This chain connects TRBV19 to TRBJ2-6; 10 bases match TRBD1. CDR1 is LNHDA and CDR2 is SQIVND in the germline V gene (reference sequence). V lost 0 bases to trimming and J lost 1 base; unmatched junction nucleotides: 3. This CDR3 comprises 18 residues. CDR3 DNA sequence: TGTGCCAGTAGTATAGATCGGGACAGGGGATCTGGGGCCAACGTCCTGACTTTC. Translating gives CASSIDRDRGSGANVLTF.

The rearrangement uses TRBV24-1 and TRBJ2-1; 7 bases line up with TRBD2. CDR1 and CDR2 (germline): KGHDR, SFDVKD. V gave up 5 bases and J gave up 6 bases; unmatched junction bases: 3. The CDR3 covers 13 residues. CDR3 in DNA: TGTGCCACCAGTGGAGCGGGATCCAATGAGCAGTTCTTC. Its protein product is CATSGAGSNEQFF.

The V call is TRBV6-2 or TRBV6-3, the J call TRBJ2-7; a possible D gene is TRBD2 (6 bases). Trimming took 6 bases from V and 3 from J, leaving 15 bases between them. The CDR3 is 14 residues long. Germline V lookup: CDR1 MNHEY, CDR2 SVGEGT. Here the CDR3 reads CASSLSGGGYEQYF. The CDR3 DNA follows: TGTGCCAGCAGCCTCTCCGGGGGTGGCTACGAGCAGTACTTC.

The chain employs TRBV5-4 and TRBJ2-5; 8 positions agree with TRBD2. The CDR3 is made up of 15 amino acids. Germline CDR1 reads SGHNT; CDR2 reads YYREEE (reference sequence). The V segment lost 5 bases and the J segment 2 bases; nucleotides outside the gene matches: 8. CDR3 sequence (DNA): TGTGCCAGCAGTTACAAGCGGGAGAGTCAAGAGACCCAGTACTTC. Translation: CASSYKRESQETQYF.

This chain uses TRBV27 with TRBJ2-7, with 9 bases identical to TRBD2. The germline CDR1 and CDR2 sequences are MNHEY and SMNVEV (reference sequence). The CDR3 runs to 16 residues. The trim removed 6 bases at V and 0 bases at J, leaving 9 bases unmatched. For the CDR3, the DNA is TGTGCCAGCAGAACCTTAGCGGGAGAAAACTCCTACGAGCAGTACTTC. Its translation: CASRTLAGENSYEQYF.

This clone was recorded at least ten times. The rearrangement uses TRBV7-9 and TRBJ2-4, with D hard to call. V gave up 3 bases and J gave up 1 base, with 7 bases separating them. CDR1 SEHNR and CDR2 FQNEAQ come from the germline V gene (reference sequence). This CDR3 region has 14 residues. CDR3 in amino acids: CASSFPGAKNIQYF. As DNA, the CDR3 is TGTGCCAGCAGCTTTCCGGGTGCCAAAAACATTCAGTACTTC. Variable domain in full (rest from reference TRBV7-9 and TRBJ2-4): DTGVSQNPRHKITKRGQNVTFRCDPISEHNRLYWYRQTLGQGPEFLTYFQNEAQLEKSRLLSDRFSAERPKGSFSTLEIQRTEQGDSAMYLCASSFPGAKNIQYFGAGTRLSVL.

The table lists this clone with many counts. The V gene is TRBV18, the J gene TRBJ1-1; D might be TRBD1 (5 bases). The germline V gene has CDR1 KGHSH and CDR2 LQKENI. The CDR3 is 13 residues long. Trimming shortened V by 8 bases and J by 1 base, and 11 bases separated the two germline ends. CDR3 region: CASASGQNTEAFF. Here the CDR3 DNA reads TGTGCCAGCGCCTCCGGACAGAACACTGAAGCTTTCTTT.

V is TRBV24-1 and J is TRBJ2-7; 12 bases align to TRBD2. The CDR3 extends over 16 amino acids. The V gene end was trimmed by 4 bases and the J gene end by 2 bases; junction bases not matched to a gene: 5. Germline V gene sequence: CDR1 KGHDR, CDR2 SFDVKD. CDR3 nucleotide sequence: TGTGCCACCAGTGACCGTACTAGCGGGAGGCCCTACGAGCAGTACTTC. Its protein product is CATSDRTSGRPYEQYF.

The chain joins TRBV29-1 to TRBJ2-1; D unresolved. This CDR3 has 12 residues. V was trimmed by 6 bases and J by 8 bases, leaving 14 bases between them. Germline assignment: CDR1 SQVTM and CDR2 ANQGSEA. For the CDR3, the DNA is TGCAGCGTGGTCCCCCTGGGCTATGAGCAGTTCTTC. Translating it yields CSVVPLGYEQFF.

The chain employs TRBV11-2 and TRBJ1-1, with 7 bases aligning to TRBD1. This CDR3 spans 14 amino acids. V gave up 2 bases and J gave up 1 base; unmatched junction bases: 1. Germline CDR1 is SGHAT and CDR2 is FQNNGV. CDR3 residues: CASSLWDRNTEAFF. The CDR3 DNA follows: TGTGCCAGCAGCTTATGGGACAGGAACACTGAAGCTTTCTTT.

The rearrangement joins TRBV11-3 to TRBJ2-1; 8 nucleotides agree with TRBD1. The germline gives CDR1 SGHNT, CDR2 YENEEA. CDR3 length equals 15 residues. The J segment lost 3 bases and the V segment lost 5 bases, leaving 6 bases of the junction unmatched. The CDR3 region has the DNA TGTGCCAGCAGCACAAGGGGACAGGACTACAATGAGCAGTTCTTC. Translated, it gives CASSTRGQDYNEQFF. The complete variable domain, with remaining parts taken from reference TRBV11-3 and TRBJ2-1, reads EAGVVQSPRYKIIEKKQPVAFWCNPISGHNTLYWYLQNLGQGPELLIRYENEEAVDDSQLPKDRFSAERLKGVDSTLKIQPAELGDSAVYLCASSTRGQDYNEQFFGPGTRLTVL.

J is TRBJ2-3 and V is TRBV7-3; TRBD2 is a possible D gene (6 bases). Trimming took off 5 bases at V and 0 bases at J, with 21 bases between the two ends. CDR1 and CDR2 from the germline V gene are SGHTA and FQGTGA. The CDR3 covers 18 residues. DNA of the CDR3: TGTGCCAGCAGCCCTCGGGCCCGTAGCGGAGCTAGCACAGATACGCAGTATTTT. It is translated as CASSPRARSGASTDTQYF.

This clone was found once. V is TRBV18 and J is TRBJ2-7; TRBD2 might be the D (6 bases). Deletions cut 1 base from V and 6 bases from J, with 19 bases between. Per the germline V gene, CDR1 is KGHSH and CDR2 is LQKENI. This CDR3 has 16 amino acids. CDR3 sequence reads: CASSPLQAGGGLEQYF. As DNA, the CDR3 is TGTGCCAGCTCACCACTCCAGGCAGGTGGGGGACTCGAGCAGTACTTC.

The J gene is TRBJ2-1, the V gene TRBV10-2, with a weak D call TRBD1 (6 bases). Trimming cost V 4 bases and J 6 bases, with 10 bases left between them. This CDR3 contains 13 residues. Germline loops: CDR1 WSHSY, CDR2 SAAADI. The CDR3 sequence is CASSVQGRNEQFF. The CDR3 DNA is TGCGCCAGCAGTGTCCAGGGGCGCAATGAGCAGTTCTTC.

This chain links TRBV27 with TRBJ2-1, with TRBD2 matching over 13 bases. V was clipped by 6 bases and J by 5 bases; unmatched bases: 16. CDR1 MNHEY and CDR2 SMNVEV come from the germline V gene (reference sequence). CDR3 length: 19 amino acids. The CDR3 nucleotides read TGTGCCAGCAGGCGACAACTACTAGGGACTAGCGGGGCAGACAATGAGCAGTTCTTC. It yields the protein CASRRQLLGTSGADNEQFF.

The gene calls are TRBV5-1 and TRBJ2-1; 8 bases fit TRBD1. Germline values: CDR1 SGHRS, CDR2 YFSETQ. V lost 4 bases, J lost 4 bases, and 7 bases stayed unmatched. The CDR3 totals 15 residues. The DNA for the CDR3 is TGCGCCAGCAGCCTCGACAGGGGAGGTTACAATGAGCAGTTCTTC. Its protein is CASSLDRGGYNEQFF.

The chain links TRBV10-3 to TRBJ2-7, with 7 bases that match TRBD1. This CDR3 region has 13 residues. Germline CDR1 is ENHRY and CDR2 is SYGVKD. V gave up 6 bases and J gave up 1 base; unmatched junction bases: 3. The CDR3 nucleotides are TGTGCCATCAGAGAGACAGGGTCCTACGAGCAGTACTTC. This codes for CAIRETGSYEQYF.

The J gene is TRBJ2-3, the V gene TRBV2, with TRBD1 matching over 9 bases. There are 15 residues in the CDR3. Germline values: CDR1 SNHLY, CDR2 FYNNEI. Unmatched junction bases numbered 7, after V lost 4 bases and J lost 5 bases. The DNA of the CDR3 is TGTGCCAGCAGTGGTGGGACAGGGCCAGGAGATACGCAGTATTTT. Its translation: CASSGGTGPGDTQYF.

The genes are TRBV5-4 and TRBJ2-2; D not certain. This CDR3 contains 15 residues. V lost 4 bases and J 2 bases, leaving 12 bases between the germline ends. Germline V gene data show CDR1 as SGHNT and CDR2 as YYREEE (reference sequence). The DNA for the CDR3 is TGTGCCAGCAGCCCTGGGCCCTTAAACACCGGGGAGCTGTTTTTT. This encodes CASSPGPLNTGELFF.

This clone is a singleton in its sample. The chain links TRBV28 to TRBJ2-1; the D gene is possibly TRBD1 (5 bases). Germline V gene sequence: CDR1 MDHEN, CDR2 SYDVKM. The CDR3 has 16 amino acids. Trimming took 7 bases from V and 3 from J, leaving 19 bases between them. CDR3 nucleotide sequence: TGTGCCAGCACACCCCTTGGGCAGGGTCGCTACAATGAGCAGTTCTTC. It codes for CASTPLGQGRYNEQFF.

V and J are TRBV27 and TRBJ1-5; 9 bases align to TRBD1. The CDR3 runs 15 residues. Germline V CDR1 and CDR2: MNHEY, SMNVEV (reference sequence). The J segment lost 4 bases and the V segment lost 6 bases, leaving 7 bases of the junction unmatched. The CDR3: CASSPTGGYNQPQHF. Here the CDR3 DNA reads TGTGCCAGCAGCCCGACAGGGGGGTATAATCAGCCCCAGCATTTT.

The chain uses TRBV3-1 (or the pseudogene TRBV3-2) and TRBJ2-1; no definite D call. V was clipped by 2 bases and J by 4 bases, with 3 bases between them. The CDR3 has 12 amino acids. The germline CDR1 and CDR2 sequences are LGHDT and YNNKEL (reference sequence). The chain's CDR3 is CASSQLYNEQFF. In DNA, the CDR3 is TGTGCCAGCAGCCAACTTTACAATGAGCAGTTCTTC.

This chain links TRBV19 with TRBJ2-7, with a tentative D call TRBD2 (5 bases). V was pared by 3 bases and J by 0 bases, with 12 bases between. The CDR3 has 15 residues. CDR1 and CDR2 from the germline V gene are LNHDA and SQIVND (reference sequence). This CDR3 reads CASSMGARTSYEQYF. The CDR3, as DNA: TGTGCCAGTAGTATGGGAGCCCGTACCTCCTACGAGCAGTACTTC. Complete variable domain (other parts from reference TRBV19 and TRBJ2-7): DGGITQSPKYLFRKEGQNVTLSCEQNLNHDAMYWYRQDPGQGLRLIYYSQIVNDFQKGDIAEGYSVSREKKESFPLTVTSAQKNPTAFYLCASSMGARTSYEQYFGPGTRLTVT.

CDR3 DNA: TGTGCCAGCAGTATGATACAGGGTTCACCCCTCCACTTT. Translating gives CASSMIQGSPLHF. The rearrangement joins TRBV6-5 to TRBJ1-6; D might be TRBD1 (6 bases). CDR3 length: 13 residues. Trimming shortened V by 5 bases and J by 9 bases, and 11 bases separated the two germline ends. Germline values: CDR1 MNHEY, CDR2 SVGAGI.

A single count supports this clone. The chain recombines TRBV7-2 with TRBJ1-6, with a weak D call TRBD1 (5 bases). Trimming cost V 7 bases and J 9 bases, with 19 bases left between them. The CDR3 length is 15 residues. From germline, CDR1 is SGHTA and CDR2 FQGNSA. As DNA, the CDR3 is TGTGCCAGCACCAGCAGCGGGGGTGGACGTTCACCCCTCCACTTT. This encodes CASTSSGGGRSPLHF.

The V gene is TRBV5-1, the J gene TRBJ2-5, with D possibly TRBD1 on 5 matching bases. This CDR3 spans 16 amino acids. The V gene lost 6 bases and the J gene lost 3 bases, with 21 bases spanning the gap. Germline V lookup: CDR1 SGHRS, CDR2 YFSETQ. The DNA of the CDR3 is TGCGCCAGCACCCCCTCGATCGTTGACAGCAAAGAGACCCAGTACTTC. Protein sequence: CASTPSIVDSKETQYF.

The sample holds a few counts of this clone. This chain joins TRBV6-2 or TRBV6-3 and TRBJ2-1, with 7 bases fitting TRBD2. With V trimmed by 5 bases and J by 5 bases, 6 bases remained unmatched. CDR1 and CDR2 (germline): MNHEY, SVGEGT. This CDR3 is built from 14 residues. CDR3 loop: CASSQSLADNEQFF. CDR3 bases: TGTGCCAGCAGTCAATCGCTAGCGGACAATGAGCAGTTCTTC.

The chain links TRBV5-4 to TRBJ2-6; no clear D. The CDR3 covers 13 residues. Between the trimmed V and J ends, which lost 6 bases and 14 bases, there was a span of 18 bases. Germline V gene data show CDR1 as SGHNT and CDR2 as YYREEE (reference sequence). CDR3: CASTWLGSFLLTF. CDR3 DNA sequence: TGTGCCAGCACCTGGTTGGGCTCCTTCCTCCTGACTTTC. Full variable domain (missing parts from reference TRBV5-4 and TRBJ2-6): ETGVTQSPTHLIKTRGQQVTLRCSSQSGHNTVSWYQQALGQGPQFIFQYYREEENGRGNFPPRFSGLQFPNYSSELNVNALELDDSALYLCASTWLGSFLLTFGAGSRLTVL.

This chain links TRBV6-5 with TRBJ2-1, with 10 bases identical to TRBD2. V shed 6 bases and J 1 base; nucleotides not matched to a gene: 3. CDR3 length: 15 residues. CDR1 is MNHEY and CDR2 is SVGAGI in the germline V gene. CDR3 DNA sequence: TGTGCCAGCAGCGGGGGACTAGCGTCCTACAATGAGCAGTTCTTC. Translating gives CASSGGLASYNEQFF.

The chain links TRBV10-1 to TRBJ2-1, with 11 bases aligning to TRBD2. The germline V gene has CDR1 WNHNN and CDR2 SYGVQD (reference sequence). CDR3 size: 16 residues. J lost 5 bases, V lost 3 bases, and 6 bases had no gene match. The CDR3 is CASSDGAGLADNEQFF. Here the CDR3 DNA reads TGCGCCAGCAGTGATGGCGCGGGACTAGCGGACAATGAGCAGTTCTTC.